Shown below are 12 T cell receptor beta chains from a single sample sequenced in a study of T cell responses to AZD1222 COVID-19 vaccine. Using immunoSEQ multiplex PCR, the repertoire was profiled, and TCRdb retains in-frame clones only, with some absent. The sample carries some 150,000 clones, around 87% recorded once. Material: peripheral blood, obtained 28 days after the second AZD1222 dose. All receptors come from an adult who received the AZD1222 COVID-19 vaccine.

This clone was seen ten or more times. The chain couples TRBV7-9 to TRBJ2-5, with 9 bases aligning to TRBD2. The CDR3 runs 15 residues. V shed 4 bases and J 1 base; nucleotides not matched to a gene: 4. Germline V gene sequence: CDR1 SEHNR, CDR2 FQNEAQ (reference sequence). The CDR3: CASSSGLAVQETQYF. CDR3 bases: TGTGCCAGCAGCTCGGGACTAGCAGTCCAAGAGACCCAGTACTTC.

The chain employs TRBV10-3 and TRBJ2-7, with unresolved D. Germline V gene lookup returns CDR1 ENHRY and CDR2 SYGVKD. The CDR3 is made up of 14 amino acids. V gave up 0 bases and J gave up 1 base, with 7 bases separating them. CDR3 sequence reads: CAISESSKSYEQYF. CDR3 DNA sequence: TGTGCCATCAGTGAGTCTTCGAAATCCTACGAGCAGTACTTC.

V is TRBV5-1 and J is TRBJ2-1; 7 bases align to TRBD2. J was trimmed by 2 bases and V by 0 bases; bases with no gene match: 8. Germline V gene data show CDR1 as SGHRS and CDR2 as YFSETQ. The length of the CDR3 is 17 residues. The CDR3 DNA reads TGCGCCAGCAGCTTGGGGAGGGGCGGGAGTCCCTACAATGAGCAGTTCTTC. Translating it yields CASSLGRGGSPYNEQFF.

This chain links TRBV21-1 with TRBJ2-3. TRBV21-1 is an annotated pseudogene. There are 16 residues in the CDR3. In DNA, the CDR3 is TGTGCCAGCAGCAAAGTAAGGGAAGTAGGCCCAGATACGCAGTATTTT. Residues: CASSKVREVGPDTQYF.

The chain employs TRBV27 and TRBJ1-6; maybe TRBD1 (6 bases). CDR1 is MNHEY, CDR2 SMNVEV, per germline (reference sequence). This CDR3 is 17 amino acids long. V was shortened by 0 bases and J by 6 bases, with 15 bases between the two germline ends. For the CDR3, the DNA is TGTGCCAGCAGTTTATCATCCGGGGGCGAACGTAATTCACCCCTCCACTTT. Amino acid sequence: CASSLSSGGERNSPLHF.

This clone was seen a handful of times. CDR3 region: CASSRDLNTEAFF. The CDR3 DNA follows: TGTGCCAGCAGTCGAGACTTGAACACTGAAGCTTTCTTT. This sequence joins TRBV6-4 and TRBJ1-1; D call uncertain. Germline V CDR1 and CDR2: MRHNA, SNTAGT. The CDR3 is 13 amino acids. Trimming left V 5 bases short and J 0 bases short, with 7 bases between.

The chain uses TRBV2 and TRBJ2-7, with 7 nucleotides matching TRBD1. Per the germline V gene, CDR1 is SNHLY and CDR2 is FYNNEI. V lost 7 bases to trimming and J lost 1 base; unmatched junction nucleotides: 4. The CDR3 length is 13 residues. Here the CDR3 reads CASKRQGSYEQYF. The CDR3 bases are TGTGCCAGCAAAAGACAGGGATCCTACGAGCAGTACTTC.

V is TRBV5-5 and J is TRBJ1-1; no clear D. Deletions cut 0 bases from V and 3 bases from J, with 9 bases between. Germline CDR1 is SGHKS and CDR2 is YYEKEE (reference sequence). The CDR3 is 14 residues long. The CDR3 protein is CASSLALSHTEAFF. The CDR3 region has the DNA TGTGCCAGCAGCTTGGCCCTGTCCCACACTGAAGCTTTCTTT.

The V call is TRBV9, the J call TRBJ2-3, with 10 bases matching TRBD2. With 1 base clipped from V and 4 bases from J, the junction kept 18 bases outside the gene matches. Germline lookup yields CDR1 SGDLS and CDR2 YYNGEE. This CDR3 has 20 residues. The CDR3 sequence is CASSVTLRAIAGGSSDTQYF. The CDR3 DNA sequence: TGTGCCAGCAGCGTAACTTTAAGGGCGATAGCGGGAGGCTCATCAGATACGCAGTATTTT.

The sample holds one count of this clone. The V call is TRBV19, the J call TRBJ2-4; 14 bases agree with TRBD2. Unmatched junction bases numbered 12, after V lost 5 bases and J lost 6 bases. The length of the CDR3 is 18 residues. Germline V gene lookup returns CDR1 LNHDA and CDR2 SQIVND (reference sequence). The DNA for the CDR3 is TGTGCCAGTAGTGTATCGACTAGCGGGAGGGCCTTGGGAAACATTCAGTACTTC. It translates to CASSVSTSGRALGNIQYF.

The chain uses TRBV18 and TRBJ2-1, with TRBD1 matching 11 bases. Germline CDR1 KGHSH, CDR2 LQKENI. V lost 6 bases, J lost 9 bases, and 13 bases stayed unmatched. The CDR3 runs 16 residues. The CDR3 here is CASSPPGQGVLGEQFF. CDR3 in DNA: TGTGCCAGCTCGCCTCCGGGACAGGGGGTTTTAGGTGAGCAGTTCTTC.

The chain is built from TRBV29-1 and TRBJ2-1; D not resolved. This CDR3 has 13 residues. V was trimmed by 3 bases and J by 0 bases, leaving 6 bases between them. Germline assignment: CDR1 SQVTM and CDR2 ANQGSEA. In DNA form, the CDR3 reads TGCAGCGTTGAGGCCCACTCCTACAATGAGCAGTTCTTC. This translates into CSVEAHSYNEQFF.